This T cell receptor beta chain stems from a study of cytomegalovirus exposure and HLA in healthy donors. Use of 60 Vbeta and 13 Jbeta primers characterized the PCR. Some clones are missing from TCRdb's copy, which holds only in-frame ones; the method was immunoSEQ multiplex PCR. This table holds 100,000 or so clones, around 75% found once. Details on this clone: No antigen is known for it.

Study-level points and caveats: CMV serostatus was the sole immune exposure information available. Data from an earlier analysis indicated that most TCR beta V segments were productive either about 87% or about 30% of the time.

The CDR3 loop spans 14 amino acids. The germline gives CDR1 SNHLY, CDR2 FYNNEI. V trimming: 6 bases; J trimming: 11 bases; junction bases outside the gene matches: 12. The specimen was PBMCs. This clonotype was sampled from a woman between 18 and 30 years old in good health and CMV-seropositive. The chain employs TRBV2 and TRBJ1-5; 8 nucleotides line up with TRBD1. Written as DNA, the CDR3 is TGTGCCAGCAGACAAACAGGGGGGAATTGGGCCCAGCATTTT. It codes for CASRQTGGNWAQHF.